This T cell receptor beta chain was recovered during a study of shared clonotypes between healthy human individuals. Notes on the study in general: The sampled material consisted only of blood, and tissue repertoires are likely to differ. Some clonotypes were shared by all four sorted-subset donors, while others were not shared. The non-shared ones had lower generation probabilities than the shared ones.

Comments on this clone: What it binds is unknown.

This CDR3 has 15 residues. V lost 4 bases, J lost 1 base, and 9 bases stayed unmatched. Germline loops: CDR1 SQVTM, CDR2 ANQGSEA. TCRdb's copy holds only in-frame clones and misses some; the assay was immunoSEQ multiplex PCR. The sample includes 300,000 to 400,000 clones, around 79% seen only once; the top ten take over 9.5%. This TCR derives from a man aged 25 to 40 in good health. This sequence joins TRBV29-1 and TRBJ2-5; 7 nucleotides align to TRBD1. Material for sequencing was memory CD4+ T cells sorted from blood. Subset indicated: CD45RA-negative fraction. DNA for the CDR3: TGCAGCGTTGGATCCGGACAGGCCGTCCAAGAGACCCAGTACTTC. Translated: CSVGSGQAVQETQYF.